The clone carrying this T cell receptor beta chain has a handful of counts. Using RNA transcripts as the source, TCR beta CDR3 regions were amplified. Initially, a first-round RT-PCR of the TCR CDR3 employed the HTBI primer set. TCRdb re-called the multiplex PCR reads with MiXCR, one entry per CDR3 protein. This sample carries about 510,000 distinct CDR3 sequences, 14% of them seen once, and the ten largest clones take approximately 15%. The data derive from a study of T cells in Graves' hyperthyroidism and ophthalmopathy. The V and J ends lost 2 bases and 9 bases respectively, with 11 bases between them. The CDR3 is 12 amino acids. Germline V gene lookup returns CDR1 GTSNPN and CDR2 SVGIG (reference sequence).

The chain joins TRBV30 to TRBJ2-1; TRBD1 might be the D (6 bases). Sequenced material: blood. The receptor was isolated from a woman aged 40 to 55 with Graves' hyperthyroidism. The DNA of the CDR3 is TGTGCCTGGAGTCCTATAGGGGGTGAGCAGTTCTTC. This gives the protein CAWSPIGGEQFF.